This T cell receptor (beta chain) was recorded in a study of blood T cell repertoires in COVID-19. Study information: T cells, B-cell-depleted T cells, or PBMCs supplied cDNA or gDNA.

This CDR3 contains 14 residues. V lost 6 bases and J lost 7, with 13 bases in between. CDR1 is ENHRY and CDR2 is SYGVKD in the germline V gene. Authors' methods: Reference gene primers were amplified, and this amplification served to estimate nucleated cell counts. Clones were read by immunoSEQ multiplex PCR, and TCRdb kept only the in-frame ones, dropping some. That table is the source of V, J and clone size, and D and trimming were worked out from the DNA. The sample carries about 480,000 clones, about 85% recorded once. Assignment of participants to cohorts was predicated upon participant-reported clinical history.

The receptor comes from a woman aged 55-75 years who had recovered from COVID-19. Sequenced input: PBMCs or T cells enriched from blood (not recorded which). This sequence joins TRBV10-3 and TRBJ1-6, with D maybe TRBD1 (6 bases). The CDR3 loop reads CAISRDKSNSPLHF. In DNA, the CDR3 is TGTGCCATCAGCCGGGACAAGTCGAATTCACCCCTCCACTTT.